Listed below are T cell receptor beta chains from one sample, sequenced in a study of shared clonotypes between healthy human individuals. Sequencing was performed with immunoSEQ multiplex PCR; in TCRdb, only in-frame clones are kept and a portion is missing. The data contain some 630,000 clones, 96% of them singletons. Sequencing used naive CD8+ T cells sorted from blood. Source of these receptors: a woman in her thirties in good health. Both conserved end residues are part of each CDR3. Each record gives: J gene, V gene, CDR3 protein.

TRBJ1-5	TRBV5-6	CASSLYHEVPQHF
TRBJ1-2	TRBV28	CASSFLGSNYGYTF
TRBJ2-7	TRBV7-9	CASSLVGQGNEQYF
TRBJ2-7	TRBV29-1	CSGVGDYEQYF
TRBJ2-2	TRBV19	CASSIEGGRVGELFF
TRBJ2-2	TRBV5-4	CASTGLAESFTGELFF
TRBJ1-4	TRBV2	CASKAPVDEKLFF
TRBJ2-4	TRBV7-2	CASSRLAELAKNIQYF
TRBJ2-1	TRBV5-4	CASSFGSVLGTVEQFF
TRBJ1-5	TRBV2	CASSEARANSNQPQHF
TRBJ2-7	TRBV28	CASIEQTNSYEQYF
TRBJ2-2	TRBV28	CASSGGENTGELFF
TRBJ2-1	TRBV25-1	CASSESWGNNEQFF
TRBJ2-1	TRBV7-9	CASSLGLGGIEQFF
TRBJ2-1	TRBV4-1	CASSPRTGHNEQFF
TRBJ2-7	TRBV7-6	CASSLGRGTYEQYF
TRBJ2-7	TRBV28	CASSSRDSAYEQYF
TRBJ1-2	TRBV10-2	CASSEGREGYTF
TRBJ2-2	TRBV25-1	CASSDQQREMFGELFF
TRBJ1-1	TRBV19	CASSPAGTEAFF
TRBJ2-7	TRBV27	CASSPGRPYEQYF
TRBJ1-6	TRBV28	CASSFESYNSPLHF
TRBJ1-4	TRBV19	CASSPDIPNEKLFF
TRBJ2-1	TRBV6-4	CASRDTGAGNEQFF
TRBJ2-7	TRBV27	CASSFGTGSGQYF
TRBJ2-3	TRBV4-1	CASSQNQYRGDTQYF
TRBJ2-7	TRBV28	CASSSRGYEQYF
TRBJ1-1	TRBV27	CASSLSTGRVFTEAFF
TRBJ2-4	TRBV4-1	CASSRGRGENIQYF
TRBJ2-7	TRBV5-1	CASSPAGLAGYSYEQYF
TRBJ1-3	TRBV27	CASSLSGVGGNTIYF
TRBJ1-2	TRBV29-1	CSVEGEGVYGYTF
TRBJ2-1	TRBV9	CASSGTDEEQFF
TRBJ2-3	TRBV19	CATSSSGHTDTQYF
TRBJ2-1	TRBV5-8	CARREEREPPYNEQFF
TRBJ2-3	TRBV27	CASSPRLADTQYF
TRBJ2-1	TRBV9	CASSGGAGNEQFF
TRBJ1-1	TRBV5-4	CASSLPGVTEAFF
TRBJ2-1	TRBV28	CASSNRGQGHNEQFF
TRBJ2-7	TRBV7-8	CASSLVVGMLGEQYF
TRBJ2-5	TRBV19	CASSMSRLQETQYF
TRBJ2-1	TRBV6-6	CASSAGFNVDEQFF
TRBJ1-2	TRBV5-4	CASNGGVYGYTF
TRBJ1-2	TRBV4-1	CASSQEGYSGYTF
TRBJ2-5	TRBV27	CASGRTGQETQYF
TRBJ2-1	TRBV4-1	CASSQAPGVAGGLNEQFF
TRBJ2-1	TRBV29-1	CSVHSHNEQFF
TRBJ2-7	TRBV27	CASSLSGGSSYEQYF
TRBJ2-3	TRBV5-4	CASSISGRPNTITDTQYF
TRBJ2-3	TRBV5-4	CASSSQTGWQGATDTQYF
TRBJ2-1	TRBV27	CASSLWTRHNEQFF
TRBJ2-7	TRBV29-1	CSVEDHLAGANEQYF
TRBJ1-1	TRBV10-2	CASSDFWGNTEAFF
TRBJ2-1	TRBV30	CACICGRDEQFF
TRBJ1-1	TRBV6-1	CASEGRGWTEAFF
TRBJ1-2	TRBV6-4	CASSDAKQGTSNYGYTF
TRBJ2-1	TRBV7-9	CASSTQTANNEQFF
TRBJ2-3	TRBV29-1	CSVEGLTGTSRTDTQYF
TRBJ2-1	TRBV6-5	CASREPGDYNEQFF
TRBJ2-3	TRBV19	CASQREGTDTQYF